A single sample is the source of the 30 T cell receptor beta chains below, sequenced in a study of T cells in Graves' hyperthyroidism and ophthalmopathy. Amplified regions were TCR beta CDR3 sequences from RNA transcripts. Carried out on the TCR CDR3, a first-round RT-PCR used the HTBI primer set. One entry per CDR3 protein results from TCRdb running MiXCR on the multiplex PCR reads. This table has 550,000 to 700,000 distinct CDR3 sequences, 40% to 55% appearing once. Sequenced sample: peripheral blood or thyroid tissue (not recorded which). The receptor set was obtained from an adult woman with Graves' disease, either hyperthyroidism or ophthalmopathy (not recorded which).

In nucleotides, the CDR3 is TGCAGCGTTACAAGCTCTGGAAACACCATATATTTT. Translation: CSVTSSGNTIYF. This sequence joins TRBV29-1 and TRBJ1-3, with D unclear. Trimming shortened V by 5 bases and J by 0 bases, and 5 bases separated the two germline ends. From germline, CDR1 is SQVTM and CDR2 ANQGSEA. The CDR3 runs to 12 residues.

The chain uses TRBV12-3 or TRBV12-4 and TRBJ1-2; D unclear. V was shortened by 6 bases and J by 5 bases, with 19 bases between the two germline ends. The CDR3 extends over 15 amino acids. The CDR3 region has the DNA TGTGCCAGCAGCGGTGGGCCCTTTGGGGATTATGGCTACACCTTC. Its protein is CASSGGPFGDYGYTF.

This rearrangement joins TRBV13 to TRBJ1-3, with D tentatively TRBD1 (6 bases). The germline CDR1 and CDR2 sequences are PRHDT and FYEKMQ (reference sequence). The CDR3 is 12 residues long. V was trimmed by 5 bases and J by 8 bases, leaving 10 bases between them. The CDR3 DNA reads TGTGCCAGCAGCAAACAGGGAGACACCATATATTTT. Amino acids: CASSKQGDTIYF.

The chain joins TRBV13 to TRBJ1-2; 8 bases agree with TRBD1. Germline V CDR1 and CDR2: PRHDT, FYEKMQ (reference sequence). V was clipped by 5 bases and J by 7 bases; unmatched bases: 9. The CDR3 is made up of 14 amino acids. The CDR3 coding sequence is TGTGCCAGCAGCAACCTGGGACAGGAAACTGGCTACACCTTC. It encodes CASSNLGQETGYTF. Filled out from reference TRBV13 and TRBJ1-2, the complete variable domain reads AAGVIQSPRHLIKEKRETATLKCYPIPRHDTVYWYQQGPGQDPQFLISFYEKMQSDKGSIPDRFSAQQFSDYHSELNMSSLELGDSALYFCASSNLGQETGYTFGSGTRLTVV.

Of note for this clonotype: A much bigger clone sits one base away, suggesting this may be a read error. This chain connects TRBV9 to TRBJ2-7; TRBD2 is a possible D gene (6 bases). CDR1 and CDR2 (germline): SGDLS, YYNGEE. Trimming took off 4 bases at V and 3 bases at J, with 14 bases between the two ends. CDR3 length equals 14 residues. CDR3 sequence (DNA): TGTGCCAGCAGCAAAGTGGGAGGATTCTACGAGCAGTACTTC. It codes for CASSKVGGFYEQYF.

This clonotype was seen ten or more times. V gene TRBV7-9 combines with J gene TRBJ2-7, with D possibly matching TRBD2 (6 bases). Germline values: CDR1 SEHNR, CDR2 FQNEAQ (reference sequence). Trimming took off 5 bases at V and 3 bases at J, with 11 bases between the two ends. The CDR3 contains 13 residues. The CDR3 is CASSPGLIYEQYF. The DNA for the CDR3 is TGTGCCAGCAGCCCGGGACTCATCTACGAGCAGTACTTC.

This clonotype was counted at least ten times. Here the CDR3 reads CASSRSGESPVYEQYF. The CDR3 DNA reads as TGTGCCAGCAGTAGGTCGGGGGAGAGCCCCGTCTACGAGCAGTACTTC. V gene TRBV6-5 combines with J gene TRBJ2-7, with a tentative D call TRBD2 (6 bases). Trimming shortened V by 5 bases and J by 3 bases, and 20 bases separated the two germline ends. Germline V gives CDR1 MNHEY, CDR2 SVGAGI. This CDR3 is 16 amino acids long.

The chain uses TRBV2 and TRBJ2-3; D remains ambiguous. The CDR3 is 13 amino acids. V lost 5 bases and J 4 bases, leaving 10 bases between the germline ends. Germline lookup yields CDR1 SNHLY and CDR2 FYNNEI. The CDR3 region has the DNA TGTGCCAGCAGTTCAGAGGCGGCAGATACGCAGTATTTT. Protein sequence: CASSSEAADTQYF.

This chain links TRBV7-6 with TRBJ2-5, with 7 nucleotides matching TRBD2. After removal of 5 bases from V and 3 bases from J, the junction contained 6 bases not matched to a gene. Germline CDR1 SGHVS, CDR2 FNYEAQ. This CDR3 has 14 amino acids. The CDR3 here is CASSRFREEETQYF. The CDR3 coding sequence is TGTGCCAGCAGCCGATTCCGGGAGGAAGAGACCCAGTACTTC.

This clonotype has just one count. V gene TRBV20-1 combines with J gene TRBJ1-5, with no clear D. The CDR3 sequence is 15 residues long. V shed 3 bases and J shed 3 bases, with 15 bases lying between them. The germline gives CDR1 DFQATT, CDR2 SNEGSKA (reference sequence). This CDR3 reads CSASLSVADNQPQHF. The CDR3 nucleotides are TGCAGTGCTAGCTTAAGCGTGGCAGACAATCAGCCCCAGCATTTT.

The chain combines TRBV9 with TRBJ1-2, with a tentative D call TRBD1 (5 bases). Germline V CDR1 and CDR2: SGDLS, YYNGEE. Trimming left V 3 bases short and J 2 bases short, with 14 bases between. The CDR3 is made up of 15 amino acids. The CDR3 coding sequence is TGTGCCAGCAGCGGATCCCCGACAGTCAACTATGGCTACACCTTC. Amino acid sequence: CASSGSPTVNYGYTF.

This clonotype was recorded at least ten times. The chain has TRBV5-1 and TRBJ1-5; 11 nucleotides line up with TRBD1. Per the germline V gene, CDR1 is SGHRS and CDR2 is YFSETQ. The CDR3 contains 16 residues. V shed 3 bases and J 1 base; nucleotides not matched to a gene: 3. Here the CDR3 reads CASSSGTGGSNQPQHF. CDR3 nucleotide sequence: TGCGCCAGCAGCTCCGGGACAGGGGGAAGCAATCAGCCCCAGCATTTT.

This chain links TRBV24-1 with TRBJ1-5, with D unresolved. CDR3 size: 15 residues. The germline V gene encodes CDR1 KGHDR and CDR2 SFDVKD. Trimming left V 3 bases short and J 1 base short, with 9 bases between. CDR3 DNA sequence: TGTGCCACCAGTGATAACGGGAAAAGCAATCAGCCCCAGCATTTT. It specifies CATSDNGKSNQPQHF.

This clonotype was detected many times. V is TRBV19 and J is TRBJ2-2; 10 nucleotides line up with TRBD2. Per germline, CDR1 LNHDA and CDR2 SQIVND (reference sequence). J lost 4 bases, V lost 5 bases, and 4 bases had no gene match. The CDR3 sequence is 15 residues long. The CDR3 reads CASSPGLATTGELFF. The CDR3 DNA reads TGTGCCAGTAGTCCGGGACTAGCGACCACCGGGGAGCTGTTTTTT.

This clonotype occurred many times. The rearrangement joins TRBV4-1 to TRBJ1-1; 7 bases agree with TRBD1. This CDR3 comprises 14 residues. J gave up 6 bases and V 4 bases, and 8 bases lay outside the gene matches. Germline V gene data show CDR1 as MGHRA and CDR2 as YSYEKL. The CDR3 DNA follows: TGCGCCAGCAGCCGGCGAACAGGGGACGCTGAAGCTTTCTTT. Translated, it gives CASSRRTGDAEAFF.

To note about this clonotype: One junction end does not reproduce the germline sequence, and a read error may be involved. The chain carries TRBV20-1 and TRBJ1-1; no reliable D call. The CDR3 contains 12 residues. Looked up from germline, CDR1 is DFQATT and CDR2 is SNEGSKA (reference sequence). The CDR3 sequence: CSPRVTTTEAFF. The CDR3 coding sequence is TGCAGTCCTAGGGTCACCACCACTGAAGCTTTCTTT.

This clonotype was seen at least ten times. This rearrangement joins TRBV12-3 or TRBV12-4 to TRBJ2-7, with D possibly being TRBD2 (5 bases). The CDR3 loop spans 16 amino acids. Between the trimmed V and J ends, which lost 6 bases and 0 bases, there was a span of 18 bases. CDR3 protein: CASSRRDLPSSYEQYF. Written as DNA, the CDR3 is TGTGCCAGCAGCCGCCGGGATCTTCCCAGCTCCTACGAGCAGTACTTC.

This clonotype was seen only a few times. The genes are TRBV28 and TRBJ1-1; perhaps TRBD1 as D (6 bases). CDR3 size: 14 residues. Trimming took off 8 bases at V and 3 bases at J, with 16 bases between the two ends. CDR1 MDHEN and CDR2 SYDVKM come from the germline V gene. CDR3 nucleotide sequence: TGTGCCAGCGTGTTTGGGGGGGCGCACACTGAAGCTTTCTTT. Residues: CASVFGGAHTEAFF. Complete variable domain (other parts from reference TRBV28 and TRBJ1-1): DVKVTQSSRYLVKRTGEKVFLECVQDMDHENMFWYRQDPGLGLRLIYFSYDVKMKEKGDIPEGYSVSREKKERFSLILESASTNQTSMYLCASVFGGAHTEAFFGQGTRLTVV.

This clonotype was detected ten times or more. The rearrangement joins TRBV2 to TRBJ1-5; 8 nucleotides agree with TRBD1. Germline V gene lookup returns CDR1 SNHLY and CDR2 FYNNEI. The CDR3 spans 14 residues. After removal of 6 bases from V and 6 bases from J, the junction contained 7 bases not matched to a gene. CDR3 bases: TGTGCCAGCAGGCTACAGGGGGAGAGTCAGCCCCAGCATTTT. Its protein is CASRLQGESQPQHF.

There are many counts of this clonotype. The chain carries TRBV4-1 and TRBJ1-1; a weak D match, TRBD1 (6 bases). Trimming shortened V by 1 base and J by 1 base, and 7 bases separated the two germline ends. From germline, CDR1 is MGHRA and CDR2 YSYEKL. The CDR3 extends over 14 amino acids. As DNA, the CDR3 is TGCGCCAGCAGCCAAGCAGGGGCGAACACTGAAGCTTTCTTT. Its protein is CASSQAGANTEAFF.

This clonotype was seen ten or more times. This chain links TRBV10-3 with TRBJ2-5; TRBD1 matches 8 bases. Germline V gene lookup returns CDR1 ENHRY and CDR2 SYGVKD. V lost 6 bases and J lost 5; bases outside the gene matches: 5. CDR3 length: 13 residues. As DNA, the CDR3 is TGTGCCATCAGACAGGGGGAGGCGGAGACCCAGTACTTC. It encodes CAIRQGEAETQYF.

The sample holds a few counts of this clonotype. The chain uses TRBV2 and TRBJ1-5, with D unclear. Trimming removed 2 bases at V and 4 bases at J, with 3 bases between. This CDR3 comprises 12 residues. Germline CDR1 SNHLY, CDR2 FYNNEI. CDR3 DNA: TGTGCCAGCAGTGAAAAGAATCAGCCCCAGCATTTT. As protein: CASSEKNQPQHF.

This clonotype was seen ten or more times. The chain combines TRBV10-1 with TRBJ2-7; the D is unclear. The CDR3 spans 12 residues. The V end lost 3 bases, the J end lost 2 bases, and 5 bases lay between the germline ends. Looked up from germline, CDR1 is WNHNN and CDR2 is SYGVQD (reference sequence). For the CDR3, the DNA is TGCGCCAGCAGTGATACGGCCTACGAGCAGTACTTC. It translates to CASSDTAYEQYF.

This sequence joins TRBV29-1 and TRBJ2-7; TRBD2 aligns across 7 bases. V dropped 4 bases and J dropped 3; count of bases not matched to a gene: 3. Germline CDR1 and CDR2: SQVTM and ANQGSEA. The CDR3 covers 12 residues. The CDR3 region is CSVGRGFYEQYF. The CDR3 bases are TGCAGCGTTGGGCGGGGGTTCTACGAGCAGTACTTC.

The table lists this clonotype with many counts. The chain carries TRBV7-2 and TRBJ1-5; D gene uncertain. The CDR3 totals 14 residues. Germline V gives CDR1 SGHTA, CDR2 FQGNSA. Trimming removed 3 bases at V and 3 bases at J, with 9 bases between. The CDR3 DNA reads TGTGCCAGCAGCTTCCGGGCCCCCAATCAGCCCCAGCATTTT. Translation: CASSFRAPNQPQHF.

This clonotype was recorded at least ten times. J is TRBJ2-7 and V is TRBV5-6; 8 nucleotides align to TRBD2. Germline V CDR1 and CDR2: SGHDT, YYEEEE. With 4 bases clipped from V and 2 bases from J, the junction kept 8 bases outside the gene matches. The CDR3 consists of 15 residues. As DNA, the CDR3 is TGTGCCAGCAGCACCATAGCGGGGACACCCTACGAGCAGTACTTC. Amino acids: CASSTIAGTPYEQYF.

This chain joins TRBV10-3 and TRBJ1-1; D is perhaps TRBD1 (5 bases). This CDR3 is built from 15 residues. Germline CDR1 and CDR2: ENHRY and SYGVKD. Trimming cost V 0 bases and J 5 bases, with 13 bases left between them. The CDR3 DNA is TGTGCCATCAGTGAGTCGGCGGCAGGGAGGACTGAAGCTTTCTTT. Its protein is CAISESAAGRTEAFF.

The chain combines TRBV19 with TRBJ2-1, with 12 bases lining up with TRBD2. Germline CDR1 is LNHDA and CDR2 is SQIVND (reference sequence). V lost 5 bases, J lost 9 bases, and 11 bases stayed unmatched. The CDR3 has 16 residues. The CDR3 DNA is TGTGCCAGTAGTCCCCGACTAGCGGGGGCGACAGGTGAGCAGTTCTTC. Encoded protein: CASSPRLAGATGEQFF. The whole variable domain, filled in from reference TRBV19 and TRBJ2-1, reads DGGITQSPKYLFRKEGQNVTLSCEQNLNHDAMYWYRQDPGQGLRLIYYSQIVNDFQKGDIAEGYSVSREKKESFPLTVTSAQKNPTAFYLCASSPRLAGATGEQFFGPGTRLTVL.

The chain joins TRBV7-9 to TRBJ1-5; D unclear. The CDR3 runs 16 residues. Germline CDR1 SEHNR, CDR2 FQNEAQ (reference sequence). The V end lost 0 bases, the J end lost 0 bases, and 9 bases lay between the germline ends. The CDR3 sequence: CASSLAEAVSNQPQHF. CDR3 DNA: TGTGCCAGCAGCTTAGCTGAGGCGGTTAGCAATCAGCCCCAGCATTTT.

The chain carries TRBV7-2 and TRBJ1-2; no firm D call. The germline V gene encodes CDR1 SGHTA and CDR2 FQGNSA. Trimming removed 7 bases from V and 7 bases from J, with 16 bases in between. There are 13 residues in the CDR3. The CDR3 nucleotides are TGTGCCAGCACCCGCCCGGACTCAGCTGGCTACACCTTC. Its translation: CASTRPDSAGYTF.